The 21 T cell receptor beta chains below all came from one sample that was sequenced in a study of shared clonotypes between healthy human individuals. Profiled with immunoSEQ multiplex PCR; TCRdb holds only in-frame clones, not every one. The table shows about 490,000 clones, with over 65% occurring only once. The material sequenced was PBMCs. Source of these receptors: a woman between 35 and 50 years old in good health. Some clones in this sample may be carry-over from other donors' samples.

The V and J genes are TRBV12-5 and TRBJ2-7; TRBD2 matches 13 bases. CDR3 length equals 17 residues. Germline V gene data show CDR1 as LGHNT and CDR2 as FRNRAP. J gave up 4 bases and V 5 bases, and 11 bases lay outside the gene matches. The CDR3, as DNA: TGTGCTAGTGGTAGGGGGACTAGCGGGAACGGGCATTACGAGCAGTACTTC. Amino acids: CASGRGTSGNGHYEQYF.

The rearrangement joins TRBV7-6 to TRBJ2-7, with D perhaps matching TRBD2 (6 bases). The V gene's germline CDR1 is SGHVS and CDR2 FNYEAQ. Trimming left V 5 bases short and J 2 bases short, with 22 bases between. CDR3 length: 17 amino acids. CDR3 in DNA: TGTGCCAGCAGCCCGGAGGTAGTGGAGGGTTTCGCCTACGAGCAGTACTTC. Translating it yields CASSPEVVEGFAYEQYF.

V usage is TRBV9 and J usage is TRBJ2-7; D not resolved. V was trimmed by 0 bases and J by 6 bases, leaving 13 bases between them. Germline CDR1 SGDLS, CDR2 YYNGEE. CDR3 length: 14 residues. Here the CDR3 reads CASSVGGSQAEQYF. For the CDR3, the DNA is TGTGCCAGCAGCGTAGGCGGTAGCCAGGCCGAGCAGTACTTC.

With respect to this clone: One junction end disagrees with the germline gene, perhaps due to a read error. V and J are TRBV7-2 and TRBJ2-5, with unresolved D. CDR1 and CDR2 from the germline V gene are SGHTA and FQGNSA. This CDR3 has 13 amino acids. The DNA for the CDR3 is TGCGCCAGCAGCCAAGGGCACCAAGAGACCCAGTACTTC. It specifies CASSQGHQETQYF.

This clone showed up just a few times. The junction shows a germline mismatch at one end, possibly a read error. The CDR3 here is CASSPEISGVQYF. In DNA, the CDR3 is TGTGCTAGCAGCCCGGAAATTAGCGGGGTGCAGTATTTT. The chain recombines TRBV7-7 with TRBJ2-3; 8 positions match TRBD2. In germline, CDR1 is SSHAT, CDR2 FNYEAQ (reference sequence). The length of the CDR3 is 13 residues.

The CDR3 nucleotides are TGCAGCGTTGAAAGGGGATCGCCCTACGAGCAGTACTTC. Translation gives CSVERGSPYEQYF. The chain carries TRBV29-1 and TRBJ2-7, with D possibly being TRBD1 (5 bases). CDR1 SQVTM and CDR2 ANQGSEA come from the germline V gene. The CDR3 totals 13 residues. V lost 2 bases and J lost 2, with 10 bases in between.

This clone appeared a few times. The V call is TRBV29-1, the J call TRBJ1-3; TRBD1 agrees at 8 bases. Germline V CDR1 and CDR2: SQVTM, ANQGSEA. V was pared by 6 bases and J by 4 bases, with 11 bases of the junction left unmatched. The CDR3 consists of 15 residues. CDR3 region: CSVTPQGAGGNTIYF. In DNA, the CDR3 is TGCAGCGTAACGCCCCAGGGGGCTGGGGGAAACACCATATATTTT.

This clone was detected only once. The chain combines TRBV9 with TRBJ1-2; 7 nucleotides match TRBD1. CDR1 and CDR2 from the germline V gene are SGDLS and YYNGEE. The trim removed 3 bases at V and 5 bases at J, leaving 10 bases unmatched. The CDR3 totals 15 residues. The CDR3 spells CASSGNRGGGYGYTF. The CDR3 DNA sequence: TGTGCCAGCAGCGGGAACAGGGGCGGAGGGTATGGCTACACCTTC.

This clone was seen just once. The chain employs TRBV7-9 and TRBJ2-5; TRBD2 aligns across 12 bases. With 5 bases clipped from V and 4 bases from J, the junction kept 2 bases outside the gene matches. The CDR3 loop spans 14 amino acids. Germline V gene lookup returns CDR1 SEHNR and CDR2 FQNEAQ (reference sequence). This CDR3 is CASSPSGGGETQYF. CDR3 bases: TGTGCCAGCAGCCCTAGCGGGGGGGGAGAGACCCAGTACTTC.

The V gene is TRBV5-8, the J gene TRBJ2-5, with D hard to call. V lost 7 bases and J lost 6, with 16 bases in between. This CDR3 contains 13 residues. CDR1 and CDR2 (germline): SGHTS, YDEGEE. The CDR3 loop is CASGPGRFKTQYF. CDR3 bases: TGTGCCAGCGGCCCTGGGCGGTTTAAGACCCAGTACTTC.

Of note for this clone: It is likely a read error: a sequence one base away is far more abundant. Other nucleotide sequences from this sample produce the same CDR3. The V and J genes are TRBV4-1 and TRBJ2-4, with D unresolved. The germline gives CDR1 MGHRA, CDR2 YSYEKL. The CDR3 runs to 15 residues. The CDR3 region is CASSQGLVAKNIQYF. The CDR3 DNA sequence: TGCGCCAGCAGCCAAGGCCTCGTGGCCAAGAACATTCAGTACTTC.

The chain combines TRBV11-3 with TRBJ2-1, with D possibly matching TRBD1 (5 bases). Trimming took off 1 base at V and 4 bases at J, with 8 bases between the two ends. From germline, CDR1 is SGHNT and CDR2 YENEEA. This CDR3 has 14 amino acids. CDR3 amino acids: CASSLVGDYNEQFF. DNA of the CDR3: TGTGCCAGCAGCTTAGTAGGGGATTACAATGAGCAGTTCTTC. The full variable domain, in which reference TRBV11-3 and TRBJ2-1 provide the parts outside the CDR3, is EAGVVQSPRYKIIEKKQPVAFWCNPISGHNTLYWYLQNLGQGPELLIRYENEEAVDDSQLPKDRFSAERLKGVDSTLKIQPAELGDSAVYLCASSLVGDYNEQFFGPGTRLTVL.

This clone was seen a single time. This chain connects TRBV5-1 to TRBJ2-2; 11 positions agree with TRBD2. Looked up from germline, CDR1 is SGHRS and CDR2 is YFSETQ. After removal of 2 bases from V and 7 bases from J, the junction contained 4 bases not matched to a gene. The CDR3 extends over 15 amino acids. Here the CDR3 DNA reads TGCGCCAGCAGCTTTAGCGGGAGGGCCATCGGGGAGCTGTTTTTT. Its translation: CASSFSGRAIGELFF.

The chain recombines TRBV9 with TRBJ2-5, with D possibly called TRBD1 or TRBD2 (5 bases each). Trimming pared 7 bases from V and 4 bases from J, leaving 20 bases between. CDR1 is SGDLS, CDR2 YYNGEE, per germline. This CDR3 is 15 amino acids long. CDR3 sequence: CASSQGTKDVETQYF. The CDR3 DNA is TGTGCCAGCTCCCAAGGGACGAAGGATGTAGAGACCCAGTACTTC. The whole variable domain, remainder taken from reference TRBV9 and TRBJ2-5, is DSGVTQTPKHLITATGQRVTLRCSPRSGDLSVYWYQQSLDQGLQFLIQYYNGEERAKGNILERFSAQQFPDLHSELNLSSLELGDSALYFCASSQGTKDVETQYFGPGTRLLVL.

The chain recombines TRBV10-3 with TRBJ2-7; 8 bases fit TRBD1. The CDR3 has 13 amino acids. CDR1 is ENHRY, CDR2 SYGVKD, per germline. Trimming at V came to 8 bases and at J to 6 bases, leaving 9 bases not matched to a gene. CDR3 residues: CAIPLDRVSEQYF. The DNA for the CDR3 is TGTGCCATCCCCCTGGACAGGGTGAGCGAGCAGTACTTC.

The CDR3 bases are TGTGCCAGCAGCGAGGGACAGGGGGCGCGAGCTTTCTTT. It yields the protein CASSEGQGARAFF. The chain links TRBV9 to TRBJ1-1; TRBD1 agrees at 12 bases. The J segment lost 10 bases and the V segment lost 3 bases, leaving 4 bases of the junction unmatched. Germline assignment: CDR1 SGDLS and CDR2 YYNGEE. The CDR3 runs 13 residues.

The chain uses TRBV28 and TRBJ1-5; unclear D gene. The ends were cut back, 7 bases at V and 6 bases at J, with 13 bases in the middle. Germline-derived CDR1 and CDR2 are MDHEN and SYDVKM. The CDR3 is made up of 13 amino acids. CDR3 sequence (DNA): TGTGCCAGCACCACGGTTCAGCGTCAGCCCCAGCATTTT. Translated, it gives CASTTVQRQPQHF.

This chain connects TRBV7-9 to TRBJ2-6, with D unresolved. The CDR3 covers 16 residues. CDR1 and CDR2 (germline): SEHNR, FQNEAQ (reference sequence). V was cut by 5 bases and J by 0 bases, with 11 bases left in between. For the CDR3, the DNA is TGTGCCAGCAGCCCAAGGTCCTCCTCTGGGGCCAACGTCCTGACTTTC. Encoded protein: CASSPRSSSGANVLTF.

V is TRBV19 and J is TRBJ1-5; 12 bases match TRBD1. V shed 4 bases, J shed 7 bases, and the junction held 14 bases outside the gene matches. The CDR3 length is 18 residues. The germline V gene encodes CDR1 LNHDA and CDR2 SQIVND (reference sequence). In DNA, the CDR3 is TGTGCCAGTAGTAGGAGGTCCGGGACAGGGGGCGATGGCCAGCCCCAGCATTTT. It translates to CASSRRSGTGGDGQPQHF.

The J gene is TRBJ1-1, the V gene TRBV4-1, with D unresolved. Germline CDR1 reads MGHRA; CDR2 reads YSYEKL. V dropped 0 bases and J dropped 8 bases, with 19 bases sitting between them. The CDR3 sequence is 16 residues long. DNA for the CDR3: TGCGCCAGCAGCCAAGACTGGCACAGCCAGGCTAGAGAAGCTTTCTTT. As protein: CASSQDWHSQAREAFF.

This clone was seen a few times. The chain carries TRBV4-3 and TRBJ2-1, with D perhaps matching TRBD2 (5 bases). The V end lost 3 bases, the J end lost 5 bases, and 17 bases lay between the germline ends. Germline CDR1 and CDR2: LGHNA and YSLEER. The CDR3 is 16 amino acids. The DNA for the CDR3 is TGCGCCAGCAGCCACGACATCAGCGGAGTTAACAATGAGCAGTTCTTC. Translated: CASSHDISGVNNEQFF.